Listed below are T cell receptor beta chains from one sample, sequenced in a study of shared clonotypes between healthy human individuals. Clones were sequenced by immunoSEQ multiplex PCR, and TCRdb holds only the in-frame ones, with some missing. Among 980,000 or so clones listed, more than 75% were seen once. Sequencing was performed on memory CD4+ T cells sorted from blood. These receptors were collected from a man younger than 35 in good health. CDR3s include the opening cysteine and the closing phenylalanine or tryptophan. D genes are given only for firm matches. Where a row states a size, it is once, few, many or the class of an expanded clone; other rows omit it.

TGTGCCAGCAGGCCCTCGGGACAGGGGATCTACGAGCAGTACTTC	CASRPSGQGIYEQYF	NA	TRBJ2-7	TRBD1	TRBV28
TGTGCCAGCAGTTTGGGGCGTAGAATGGGCACTGAAGCTTTCTTT	CASSLGRRMGTEAFF	few	TRBJ1-1	NA	TRBV27
TGTGCCAGCAGCCAAGGCCGGGCCGGATCTGAAGCTTTCTTT	CASSQGRAGSEAFF	few	TRBJ1-1	NA	TRBV27
TGCGCCAGCAGCCAAGCGGACCAAGCGGGGACCTACGAGCAGTACTTC	CASSQADQAGTYEQYF	NA	TRBJ2-7	TRBD2	TRBV4-1
TGTGCCTGGGGTCAGCGGGAGAGGGGTAGAGATACGCAGTATTTT	CAWGQRERGRDTQYF	NA	TRBJ2-3	TRBD2	TRBV30
TGTGCCAGGTCTACAGGGTCTGGGGCCAACGTCCTGACTTTC	CARSTGSGANVLTF	NA	TRBJ2-6	NA	TRBV7-2
TGCGCCAGCAGCTTGGGAATCCGGGTCGAAAACTATGGCTACACCTTC	CASSLGIRVENYGYTF	NA	TRBJ1-2	NA	TRBV5-1
TGTGCCATTTCTCAGGGGGGTACCGATGGCTACACCTTC	CAISQGGTDGYTF	NA	TRBJ1-2	TRBD1	TRBV6-6
TGCGCCAGCAGCTTAGACAGGGCAGGGGATACGCAGTATTTT	CASSLDRAGDTQYF	once	TRBJ2-3	TRBD1	TRBV5-1
TGTGCCAGCAGCCCCGGACAGGGGATGAACACTGAAGCTTTCTTT	CASSPGQGMNTEAFF	NA	TRBJ1-1	TRBD1	TRBV7-2
TGTGCCACCAGCAGAGCCGGGGGCCCCTACGAGCAGTACTTC	CATSRAGGPYEQYF	few	TRBJ2-7	NA	TRBV15
TGTGCCAGCAGTTTCCCAGCAGGGGCGAATGAAAAACTGTTTTTT	CASSFPAGANEKLFF	NA	TRBJ1-4	NA	TRBV28
TGTGCCAGCAGCTTGGAGGGGGGACCGAACAATGAGCAGTTCTTC	CASSLEGGPNNEQFF	NA	TRBJ2-1	NA	TRBV5-6
TGTGCCAGCCGAAGGGTTCTAACTAATGAAAAACTGTTTTTT	CASRRVLTNEKLFF	NA	TRBJ1-4	NA	TRBV27
TGTGCCAGCAGTGAAGGGAGCAATCAGCCCCAGCATTTT	CASSEGSNQPQHF	NA	TRBJ1-5	NA	TRBV6-4
TGTGCCAGCAGCTTGCCGACTAGCACAGATACGCAGTATTTT	CASSLPTSTDTQYF	NA	TRBJ2-3	NA	TRBV5-6
TGCGCCAGCAGCTTGGAGCAGGGAAACTACGAGCAGTACTTC	CASSLEQGNYEQYF	NA	TRBJ2-7	NA	TRBV5-1
TGTGCCAGCAGTGTTGAGGGGGCGAATTCACCCCTCCACTTT	CASSVEGANSPLHF	NA	TRBJ1-6	TRBD1	TRBV6-1
TGTGCCAGCTCACCAGGGACCGACACTGAAGCTTTCTTT	CASSPGTDTEAFF	NA	TRBJ1-1	NA	TRBV18
TGTGCCAGCAGTAAGGAGGGGACGGGCAATCAGCCCCAGCATTTT	CASSKEGTGNQPQHF	NA	TRBJ1-5	NA	TRBV6-6
TGTGCCAGCTCACATACCGGGACAGGGTTGAGATGGACTGAAGCTTTCTTT	CASSHTGTGLRWTEAFF	once	TRBJ1-1	TRBD1	TRBV18
TGTGCCAGCAGCCCCGGGCAAATGAACACCGGGGAGCTGTTTTTT	CASSPGQMNTGELFF	NA	TRBJ2-2	NA	TRBV7-9
TGTGCCAGCACTCGACTAGCGGGAGGCCAAGAGACCCAGTACTTC	CASTRLAGGQETQYF	NA	TRBJ2-5	TRBD2	TRBV7-2
TGTGCCACCAGCAGAGATCCAGGGGGCGTATGGGGCTACACCTTC	CATSRDPGGVWGYTF	NA	TRBJ1-2	TRBD1	TRBV15
TGTGCCAGCAGCCGGAGTTACTCTGGAAACACCATATATTTT	CASSRSYSGNTIYF	NA	TRBJ1-3	NA	TRBV7-9
TGTGCCAGCAGTTTATCCGGACCGGGACAGGTCTATGGCTACACCTTC	CASSLSGPGQVYGYTF	NA	TRBJ1-2	TRBD1	TRBV28
TGTGCCACCAGCGTCGACAGGGGCCCCTCTGGAAACACCATATATTTT	CATSVDRGPSGNTIYF	once	TRBJ1-3	TRBD1	TRBV15
TGTGCCAGCACTACCCAACAGGGGGCTGGTCAAAAACTGTTTTTT	CASTTQQGAGQKLFF	NA	TRBJ1-4	TRBD1	TRBV6-1